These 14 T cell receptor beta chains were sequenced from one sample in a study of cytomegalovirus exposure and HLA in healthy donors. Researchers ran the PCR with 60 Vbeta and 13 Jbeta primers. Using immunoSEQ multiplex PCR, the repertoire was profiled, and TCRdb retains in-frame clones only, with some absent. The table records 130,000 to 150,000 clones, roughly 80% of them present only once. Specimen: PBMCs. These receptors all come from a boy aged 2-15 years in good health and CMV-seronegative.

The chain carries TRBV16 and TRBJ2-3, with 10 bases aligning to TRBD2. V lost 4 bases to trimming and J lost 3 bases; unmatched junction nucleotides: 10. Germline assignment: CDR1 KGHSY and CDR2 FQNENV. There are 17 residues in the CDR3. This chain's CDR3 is CASSLDQLAGITDTQYF. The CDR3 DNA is TGTGCCAGCAGCCTCGACCAACTAGCGGGGATAACAGATACGCAGTATTTT.

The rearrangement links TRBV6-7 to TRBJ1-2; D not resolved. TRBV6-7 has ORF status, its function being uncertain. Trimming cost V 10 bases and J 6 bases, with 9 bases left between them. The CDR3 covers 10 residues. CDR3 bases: TGTGCCACCGCGGCGGATGGCTACACCTTC. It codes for CATAADGYTF.

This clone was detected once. The CDR3 sequence: CASSRGTEAFF. DNA for the CDR3: TGCGCCAGCAGTCGGGGGACTGAAGCTTTCTTT. V usage is TRBV4-3 and J usage is TRBJ1-1; D perhaps matches TRBD1 (5 bases). V lost 6 bases and J 5 bases, leaving 7 bases between the germline ends. The CDR3 extends over 11 amino acids. Per germline, CDR1 LGHNA and CDR2 YSLEER.

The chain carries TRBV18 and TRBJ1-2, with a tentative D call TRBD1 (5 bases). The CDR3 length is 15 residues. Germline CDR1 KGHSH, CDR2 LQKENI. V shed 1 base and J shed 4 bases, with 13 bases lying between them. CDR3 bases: TGTGCCAGCTCACCACTAATGCAGGGAAGCTATGGCTACACCTTC. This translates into CASSPLMQGSYGYTF.

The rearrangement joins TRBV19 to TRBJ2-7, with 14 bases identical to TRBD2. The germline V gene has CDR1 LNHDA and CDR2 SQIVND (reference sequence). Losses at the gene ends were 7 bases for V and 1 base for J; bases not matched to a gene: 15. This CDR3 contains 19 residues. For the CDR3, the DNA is TGTGCCAGTACCCCAATCCCGGGACTAGCGGGAGTTTATTCCTACGAGCAGTACTTC. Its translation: CASTPIPGLAGVYSYEQYF.

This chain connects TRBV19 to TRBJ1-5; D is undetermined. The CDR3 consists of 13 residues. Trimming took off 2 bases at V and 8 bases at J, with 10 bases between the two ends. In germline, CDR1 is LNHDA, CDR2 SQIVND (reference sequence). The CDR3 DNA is TGTGCCAGTAGTATACGGGGTTCAGAGCCCCAGCATTTT. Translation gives CASSIRGSEPQHF.

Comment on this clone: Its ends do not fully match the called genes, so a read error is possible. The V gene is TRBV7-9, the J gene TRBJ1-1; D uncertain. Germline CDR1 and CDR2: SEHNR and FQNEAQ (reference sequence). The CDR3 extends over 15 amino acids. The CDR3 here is CSSSYPRSATNEAFF. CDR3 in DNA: TGTTCCAGCAGCTACCCAAGATCCGCGACAAATGAAGCTTTCTTT.

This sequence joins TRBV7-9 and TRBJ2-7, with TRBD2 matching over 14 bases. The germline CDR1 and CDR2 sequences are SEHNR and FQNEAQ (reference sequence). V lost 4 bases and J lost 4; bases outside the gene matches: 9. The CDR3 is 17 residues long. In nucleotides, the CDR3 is TGTGCCAGCAGCTCGAGACTAGCGGGAGGGAAATGGTACGAGCAGTACTTC. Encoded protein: CASSSRLAGGKWYEQYF.

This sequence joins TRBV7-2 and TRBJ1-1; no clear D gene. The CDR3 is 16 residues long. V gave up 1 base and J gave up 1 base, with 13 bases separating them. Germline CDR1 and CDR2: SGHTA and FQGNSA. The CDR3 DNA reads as TGTGCCAGCAGCTTAGATTCCCGCATGGCGAACACTGAAGCTTTCTTT. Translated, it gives CASSLDSRMANTEAFF.

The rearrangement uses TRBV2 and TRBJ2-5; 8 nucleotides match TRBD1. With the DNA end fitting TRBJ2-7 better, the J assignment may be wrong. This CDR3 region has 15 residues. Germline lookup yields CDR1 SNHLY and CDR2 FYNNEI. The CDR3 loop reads CASSGRTGFKDEQYF. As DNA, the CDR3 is TGTGCCAGCAGTGGTAGGACAGGGTTCAAAGACGAGCAGTACTTC.

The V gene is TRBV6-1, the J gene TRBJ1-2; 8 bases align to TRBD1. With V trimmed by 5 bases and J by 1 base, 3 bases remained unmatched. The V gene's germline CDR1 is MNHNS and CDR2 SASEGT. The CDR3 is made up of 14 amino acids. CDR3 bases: TGTGCCAGCAGTCCGACAGGGGATAACTATGGCTACACCTTC. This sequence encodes CASSPTGDNYGYTF.

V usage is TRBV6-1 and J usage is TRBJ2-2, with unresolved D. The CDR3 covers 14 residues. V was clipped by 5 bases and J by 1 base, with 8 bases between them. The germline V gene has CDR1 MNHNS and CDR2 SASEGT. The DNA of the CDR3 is TGTGCCAGCAGTTTCCAGGTGAACACCGGGGAGCTGTTTTTT. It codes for CASSFQVNTGELFF.

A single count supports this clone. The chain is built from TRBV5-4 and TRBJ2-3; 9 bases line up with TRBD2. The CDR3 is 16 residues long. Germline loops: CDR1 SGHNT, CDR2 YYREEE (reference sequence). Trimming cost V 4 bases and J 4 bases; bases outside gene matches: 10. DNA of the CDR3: TGTGCCAGCAGCCGTTTTAGCGGGAGTTTAGCAGATACGCAGTATTTT. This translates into CASSRFSGSLADTQYF. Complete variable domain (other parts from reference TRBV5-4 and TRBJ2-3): ETGVTQSPTHLIKTRGQQVTLRCSSQSGHNTVSWYQQALGQGPQFIFQYYREEENGRGNFPPRFSGLQFPNYSSELNVNALELDDSALYLCASSRFSGSLADTQYFGPGTRLTVL.

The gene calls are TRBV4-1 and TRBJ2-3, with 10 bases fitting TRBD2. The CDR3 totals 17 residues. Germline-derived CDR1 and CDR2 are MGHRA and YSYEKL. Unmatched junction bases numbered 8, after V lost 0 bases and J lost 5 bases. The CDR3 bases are TGCGCCAGCAGCCAAGAGGGAGCGGGGGGGCCCAAAGATACGCAGTATTTT. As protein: CASSQEGAGGPKDTQYF.